This TCR beta chain was captured by sequencing in a study of post-analysis software for immune sequencing data. Overall study context: Relapsing-remitting, secondary progressive and progressive-relapsing multiple sclerosis courses were included. Overall study findings and caveats: Batch-matched samples strongly co-clustered by F measure. Controls showed significantly higher normalized Chao1 diversity than did multiple sclerosis patients. Relative to controls, patients had 4 or 5 TRBV segments at higher frequency, with TRBV5-6, TRBV5-1 and TRBV20-1 among these.

Germline V gives CDR1 MNHEY, CDR2 SMNVEV (reference sequence). Trimming took off 3 bases at V and 5 bases at J, with 13 bases between the two ends. The length of the CDR3 is 14 residues. The table lists this clonotype with a count of one. No antigen is known for it. Carried by the TCR beta cDNA libraries were unique molecular identifiers. Each CDR3 protein is one row after TCRdb ran MiXCR on the PCR reads. The sample carries about 500,000 distinct CDR3 sequences, under 55% recorded once. The sequence was collected from a girl under 18 with multiple sclerosis. J is TRBJ1-1 and V is TRBV27, with a possible D match to TRBD1 (6 bases). Sample: blood. The CDR3 loop is CASSLKQGWTEAFF. CDR3 coding DNA: TGTGCCAGCAGTTTGAAACAGGGTTGGACTGAAGCTTTCTTT.